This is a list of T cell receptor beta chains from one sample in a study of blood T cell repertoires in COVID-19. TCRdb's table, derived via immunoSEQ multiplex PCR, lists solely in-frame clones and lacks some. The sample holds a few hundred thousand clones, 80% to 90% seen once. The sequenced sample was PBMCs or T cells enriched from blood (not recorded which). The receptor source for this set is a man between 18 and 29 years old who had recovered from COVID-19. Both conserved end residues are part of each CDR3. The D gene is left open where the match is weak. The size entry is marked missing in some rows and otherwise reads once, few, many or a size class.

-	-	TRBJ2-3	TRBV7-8	CASSLVGARDTQYF	TGTGCCAGCAGCTTAGTGGGGGCCAGGGACACGCAGTATTTT
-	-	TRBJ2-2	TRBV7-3	CASSPAVGAGELFF	TGTGCCAGCAGCCCAGCGGTGGGAGCCGGGGAGCTGTTTTTT
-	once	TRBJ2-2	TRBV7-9	CASSRSTGELFF	TGTGCCAGCAGTAGAAGTACCGGGGAGCTGTTTTTT
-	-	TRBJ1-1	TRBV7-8	CASSFGSPWREEAFF	TGTGCCAGCAGCTTCGGGTCTCCTTGGAGGGAGGAAGCTTTCTTT
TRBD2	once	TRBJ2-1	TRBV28	CASSRFRTSGVRSYNEQFF	TGTGCCAGCAGTCGTTTTCGAACTAGCGGGGTAAGATCCTACAATGAGCAGTTCTTC
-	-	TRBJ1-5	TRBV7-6	CASSWGVGQPQHF	TGTGCCAGCAGCTGGGGAGTAGGACAGCCCCAGCATTTT
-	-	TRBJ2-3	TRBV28	CATRQSTDTQYF	TGTGCCACCAGACAGAGCACAGATACGCAGTATTTT
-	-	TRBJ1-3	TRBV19	CASSRWAYSGNTIYF	TGTGCCAGTAGTAGATGGGCATACTCTGGAAACACCATATATTTT
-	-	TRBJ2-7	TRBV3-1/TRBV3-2	CASSAGYEQYF	TGTGCCAGCAGCGCAGGGTACGAGCAGTACTTC
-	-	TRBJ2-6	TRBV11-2	CASSLTLGQNVLTF	TGTGCCAGCAGCCTAACCCTCGGACAAAACGTCCTGACTTTC
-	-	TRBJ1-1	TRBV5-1	CASSLEGRGAWNTEAFF	TGCGCCAGCAGCTTGGAGGGCCGGGGGGCCTGGAACACTGAAGCTTTCTTT
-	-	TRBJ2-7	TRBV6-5	CASSYPRGARYEQYF	TGTGCCAGCAGTTACCCACGGGGGGCACGCTACGAGCAGTACTTC
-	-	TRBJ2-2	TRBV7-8	CASSFSSGELFF	TGTGCCAGCAGCTTTTCGTCCGGGGAGCTGTTTTTT
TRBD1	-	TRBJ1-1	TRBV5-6	CASSLLGVGTGGTEAFF	TGTGCCAGCAGCTTGTTAGGAGTCGGGACAGGGGGCACTGAAGCTTTCTTT
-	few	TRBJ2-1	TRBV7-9	CASSFRTVTAYNEQFF	TGTGCCAGCAGCTTCAGGACAGTCACCGCCTACAATGAGCAGTTCTTC
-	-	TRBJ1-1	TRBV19	CASIPVWSSMNTEAFF	TGTGCCAGTATTCCCGTGTGGAGTTCCATGAACACTGAAGCTTTCTTT
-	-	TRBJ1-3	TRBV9	CASSKQGSGNTIYF	TGTGCCAGCAGCAAACAGGGTTCTGGAAACACCATATATTTT
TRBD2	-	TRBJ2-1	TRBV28	CASSSTSRYNEQFF	TGTGCCAGCAGTTCGACTAGCAGGTACAATGAGCAGTTCTTC
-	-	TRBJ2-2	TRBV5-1	CASSEGPDTGELFF	TGCGCCAGCAGTGAGGGCCCCGACACCGGGGAGCTGTTTTTT
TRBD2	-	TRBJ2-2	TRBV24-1	CATSALGTSGTTGELFF	TGTGCCACCAGTGCCCTTGGGACTAGCGGGACTACCGGGGAGCTGTTTTTT
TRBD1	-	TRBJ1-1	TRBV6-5	CASSPRDRGNTEAFF	TGTGCCAGCAGTCCGCGGGACAGGGGGAACACTGAAGCTTTCTTT
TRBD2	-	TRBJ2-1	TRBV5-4	CASSPRLAGTYNEQFF	TGTGCCAGCAGCCCAAGACTAGCGGGGACCTACAATGAGCAGTTCTTC
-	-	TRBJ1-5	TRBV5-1	CASSPGPGGSNQPQHF	TGCGCCAGCAGCCCGGGCCCCGGAGGGAGCAATCAGCCCCAGCATTTT
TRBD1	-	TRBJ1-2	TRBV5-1	CASSLADRGPGYTF	TGCGCCAGCAGCTTGGCTGACAGGGGGCCTGGCTACACCTTC
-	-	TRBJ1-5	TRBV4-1	CASSQDRQQPQHF	TGCGCCAGCAGCCAAGACAGGCAACAGCCCCAGCATTTT
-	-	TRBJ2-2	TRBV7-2	CASSLIPRATAGELFF	TGTGCCAGCAGCTTAATTCCCAGGGCGACCGCCGGGGAGCTGTTTTTT
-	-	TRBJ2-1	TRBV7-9	CASSLARDPYNEQFF	TGTGCCAGCAGCTTAGCGCGGGACCCCTACAATGAGCAGTTCTTC
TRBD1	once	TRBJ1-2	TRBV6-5	CASSPGTGGFGYTF	TGTGCCAGCAGCCCGGGGACAGGGGGATTCGGCTACACCTTC
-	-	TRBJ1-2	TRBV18	CASSPSPGDGYTF	TGTGCCAGCTCACCCTCTCCTGGAGATGGCTACACCTTC
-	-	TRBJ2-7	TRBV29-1	CSVSGEFYEQYF	TGCAGCGTTTCAGGGGAGTTCTACGAGCAGTACTTC
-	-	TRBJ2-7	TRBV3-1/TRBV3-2	CASSQVTKFNGRTYEQYF	TGTGCCAGCAGCCAAGTTACTAAGTTTAATGGCCGAACCTACGAGCAGTACTTC
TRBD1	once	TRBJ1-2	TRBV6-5	CASRQRTGYGYTF	TGTGCCAGCAGGCAAAGGACAGGGTATGGCTACACCTTC
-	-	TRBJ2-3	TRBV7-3	CASSLNEGDTQYF	TGTGCCAGCAGCTTAAATGAGGGAGATACGCAGTATTTT
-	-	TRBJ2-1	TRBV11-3	CASSLGFAALYNEQFF	TGTGCCAGCAGCTTAGGTTTCGCGGCACTCTACAATGAGCAGTTCTTC
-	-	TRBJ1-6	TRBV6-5	CASSRQGSISPLHF	TGTGCCAGCAGCCGCCAGGGGAGTATCTCACCCCTCCACTTT
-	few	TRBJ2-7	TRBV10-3	CAISDWALYEQYF	TGTGCCATCAGTGACTGGGCCTTATACGAGCAGTACTTC
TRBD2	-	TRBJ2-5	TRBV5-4	CASSGQRGGRETQYF	TGTGCCAGCAGCGGACAGCGGGGGGGCCGGGAGACCCAGTACTTC
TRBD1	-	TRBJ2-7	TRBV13	CASSHRDRAYEQYF	TGTGCCAGCAGCCACCGGGACAGGGCCTACGAGCAGTACTTC
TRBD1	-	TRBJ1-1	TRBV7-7	CAVWDRKNTEAFF	TGTGCCGTTTGGGACAGAAAGAACACTGAAGCTTTCTTT
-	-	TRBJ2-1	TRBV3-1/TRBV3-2	CASSQDWRAYQFF	TGTGCCAGCAGCCAAGACTGGAGGGCCTACCAGTTCTTC